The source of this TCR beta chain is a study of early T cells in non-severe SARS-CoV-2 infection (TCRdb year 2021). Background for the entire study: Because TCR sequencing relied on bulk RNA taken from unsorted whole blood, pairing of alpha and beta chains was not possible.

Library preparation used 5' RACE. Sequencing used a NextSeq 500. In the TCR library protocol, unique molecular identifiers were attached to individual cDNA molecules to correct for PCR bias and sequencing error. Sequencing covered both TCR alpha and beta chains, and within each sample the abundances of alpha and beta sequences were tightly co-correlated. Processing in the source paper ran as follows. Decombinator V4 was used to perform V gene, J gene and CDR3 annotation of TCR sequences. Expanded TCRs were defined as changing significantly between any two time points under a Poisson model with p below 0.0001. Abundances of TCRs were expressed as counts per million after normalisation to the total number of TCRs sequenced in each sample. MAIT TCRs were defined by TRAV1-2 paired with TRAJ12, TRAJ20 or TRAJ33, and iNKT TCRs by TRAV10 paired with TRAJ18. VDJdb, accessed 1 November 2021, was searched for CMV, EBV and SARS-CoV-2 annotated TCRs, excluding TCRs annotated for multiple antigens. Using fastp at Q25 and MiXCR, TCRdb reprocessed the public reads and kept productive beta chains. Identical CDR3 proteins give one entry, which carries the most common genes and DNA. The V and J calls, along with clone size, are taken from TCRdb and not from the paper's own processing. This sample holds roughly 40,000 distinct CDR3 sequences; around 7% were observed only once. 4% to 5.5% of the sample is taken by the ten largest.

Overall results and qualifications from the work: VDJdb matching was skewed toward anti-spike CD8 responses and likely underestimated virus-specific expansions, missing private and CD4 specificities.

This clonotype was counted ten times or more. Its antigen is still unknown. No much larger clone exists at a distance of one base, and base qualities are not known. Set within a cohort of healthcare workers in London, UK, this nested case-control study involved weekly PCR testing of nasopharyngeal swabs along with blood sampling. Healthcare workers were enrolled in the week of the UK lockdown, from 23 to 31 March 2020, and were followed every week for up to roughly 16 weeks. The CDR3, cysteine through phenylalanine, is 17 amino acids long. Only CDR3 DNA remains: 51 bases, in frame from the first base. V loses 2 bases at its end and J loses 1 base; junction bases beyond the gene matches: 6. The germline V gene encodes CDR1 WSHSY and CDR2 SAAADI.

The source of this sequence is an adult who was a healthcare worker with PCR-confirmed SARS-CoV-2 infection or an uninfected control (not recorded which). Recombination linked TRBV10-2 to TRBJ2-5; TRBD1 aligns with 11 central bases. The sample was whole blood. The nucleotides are TGCGCCAGCAGTGAGGTCCCAGGGACAGGGGGCCAAGAGACCCAGTACTTC. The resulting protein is CASSEVPGTGGQETQYF.